Below are 18 T cell receptor beta chains sequenced from a single sample in a study of Graves' ophthalmopathy and Graves' hyperthyroidism. Beta-chain TCR CDR3 regions were amplified from RNA transcripts. First-round RT-PCR employed HTBI primers, with a second-round multiplex PCR after it. TCRdb re-derived calls from the multiplex PCR reads in MiXCR, one entry per CDR3 protein. The sample yields around 1,000,000 distinct CDR3 sequences, about 35% seen once. Sequencing used peripheral blood or thyroid tissue (not recorded which). These receptors all come from an adult man with Graves' hyperthyroidism.

The J gene is TRBJ1-1, the V gene TRBV7-2; D perhaps matches TRBD1 (5 bases). Germline assignment: CDR1 SGHTA and CDR2 FQGNSA. V shed 7 bases and J shed 5 bases, with 11 bases lying between them. This CDR3 comprises 12 residues. The CDR3 region has the DNA TGTGCCAGCAACCAGGGCCGGACTGAAGCTTTCTTT. The encoded protein is CASNQGRTEAFF.

The V and J genes are TRBV20-1 and TRBJ2-5, with 13 bases matching TRBD2. The CDR3 covers 16 residues. Germline values: CDR1 DFQATT, CDR2 SNEGSKA (reference sequence). With V trimmed by 4 bases and J by 4 bases, 9 bases remained unmatched. The CDR3 DNA sequence: TGCAGTGCTACGGACCCGACTAGCGGGAGGCGAGAGACCCAGTACTTC. It translates to CSATDPTSGRRETQYF.

Only a few counts were recorded for this clonotype. The chain combines TRBV20-1 with TRBJ1-5; D remains ambiguous. CDR1 and CDR2 from the germline V gene are DFQATT and SNEGSKA (reference sequence). The CDR3 sequence is 16 residues long. V lost 1 base and J 2 bases, leaving 15 bases between the germline ends. The CDR3 sequence: CSARGRRFRGNQPQHF. Here the CDR3 DNA reads TGCAGTGCTAGAGGCCGACGCTTCCGTGGCAATCAGCCCCAGCATTTT.

This clonotype was observed a few times. The V call is TRBV6-5, the J call TRBJ1-4; 7 bases are a match to TRBD1. This CDR3 has 18 amino acids. From germline, CDR1 is MNHEY and CDR2 SVGAGI. The V gene end was trimmed by 6 bases and the J gene end by 0 bases; junction bases not matched to a gene: 13. The CDR3 sequence is CASRRNRGGTATNEKLFF. The CDR3, as DNA: TGTGCCAGCAGACGCAACAGGGGAGGGACTGCAACTAATGAAAAACTGTTTTTT.

This clonotype was seen ten or more times. The gene calls are TRBV20-1 and TRBJ2-7; D is ambiguous. Trimming removed 3 bases from V and 2 bases from J, with 14 bases in between. The V gene's germline CDR1 is DFQATT and CDR2 SNEGSKA (reference sequence). The CDR3 extends over 14 amino acids. The DNA for the CDR3 is TGCAGTGCTAGGTACATGGGCGCCACCTACGAGCAGTACTTC. It specifies CSARYMGATYEQYF.

This clonotype was recorded a few times. This chain links TRBV7-2 with TRBJ2-3, with D perhaps TRBD2 (6 bases). The germline V gene has CDR1 SGHTA and CDR2 FQGNSA. Trimming cost V 1 base and J 0 bases, with 11 bases left between them. This CDR3 region has 16 residues. Here the CDR3 reads CASSLGLGGSTDTQYF. In DNA, the CDR3 is TGTGCCAGCAGCTTAGGGCTCGGAGGGAGCACAGATACGCAGTATTTT. The full variable domain, its missing parts supplied by reference TRBV7-2 and TRBJ2-3, is GAGVSQSPSNKVTEKGKDVELRCDPISGHTALYWYRQSLGQGLEFLIYFQGNSAPDKSGLPSDRFSAERTGGSVSTLTIQRTQQEDSAVYLCASSLGLGGSTDTQYFGPGTRLTVL.

With regard to this clonotype: A much larger clone differs from this one at a single base, so this may be a read error. CDR3: CSALTNRGNQPQHF. The CDR3, as DNA: TGCAGTGCTCTGACGAACAGGGGAAATCAGCCCCAGCATTTT. The chain recombines TRBV20-1 with TRBJ1-5; 7 bases are a match to TRBD1. The CDR3 runs to 14 residues. V shed 5 bases and J 4 bases; nucleotides not matched to a gene: 8. Germline V lookup: CDR1 DFQATT, CDR2 SNEGSKA (reference sequence).

This clonotype has a count of ten or more. The chain recombines TRBV29-1 with TRBJ1-2; no definite D call. Germline V gene data show CDR1 as SQVTM and CDR2 as ANQGSEA. The V end was cut by 1 base, the J end by 8 bases, with 14 bases between. The CDR3 has 13 residues. The CDR3 reads CSVEGTRSGGYTF. The DNA for the CDR3 is TGCAGCGTTGAAGGCACAAGGTCTGGAGGCTACACCTTC.

This clonotype was counted a few times. One end of the junction is discordant with germline, which a read error may explain. This chain joins TRBV7-9 and TRBJ1-1; no reliable D call. The length of the CDR3 is 15 residues. Germline CDR1 is SEHNR and CDR2 is FQNEAQ (reference sequence). As DNA, the CDR3 is TGTGCCAGCAGCTTAGTTTCTCGATTCAGGAGGCGGCTTTCTTTT. Translation gives CASSLVSRFRRRLSF.

This clonotype occurred many times. The chain carries TRBV7-6 and TRBJ2-7; either TRBD1 or TRBD2 may fit D (5 bases each). CDR1 and CDR2 from the germline V gene are SGHVS and FNYEAQ. Deletions cut 5 bases from V and 3 bases from J, with 23 bases between. The CDR3 is 17 residues long. CDR3 DNA: TGTGCCAGCAGCCCGTCCGTCGGTGGGGGATTCTACTACGAGCAGTACTTC. Encoded protein: CASSPSVGGGFYYEQYF.

This clonotype was counted at least ten times. The V gene is TRBV15, the J gene TRBJ1-2, with D hard to call. From germline, CDR1 is LNHNV and CDR2 YYDKDF (reference sequence). V lost 0 bases and J lost 4, with 9 bases in between. CDR3 length: 14 amino acids. The CDR3 DNA sequence: TGTGCCACCAGCAGAGACCAGGACGGCTATGGCTACACCTTC. Protein sequence: CATSRDQDGYGYTF.

The V and J genes are TRBV24-1 and TRBJ2-7; D gene unclear. V lost 3 bases and J 6 bases, leaving 11 bases between the germline ends. Germline V gives CDR1 KGHDR, CDR2 SFDVKD. The CDR3 consists of 13 residues. The chain's CDR3 is CATSDDTSREQYF. CDR3 DNA: TGTGCCACCAGTGATGACACCTCCCGCGAGCAGTACTTC.

This clonotype came up many times. The chain combines TRBV19 with TRBJ1-5; possible D gene TRBD1, 5 bases. CDR1 and CDR2 (germline): LNHDA, SQIVND (reference sequence). Trimming stripped 3 bases from V and 12 bases from J, with 9 bases between. The CDR3 has 11 residues. CDR3 sequence (DNA): TGTGCCAGTAGTATGGGGGGGGGCCAGCATTTT. The encoded protein is CASSMGGGQHF. Full variable domain (missing parts from reference TRBV19 and TRBJ1-5): DGGITQSPKYLFRKEGQNVTLSCEQNLNHDAMYWYRQDPGQGLRLIYYSQIVNDFQKGDIAEGYSVSREKKESFPLTVTSAQKNPTAFYLCASSMGGGQHFGDGTRLSIL.

The V and J genes are TRBV7-3 and TRBJ1-5; unclear D gene. The germline V gene has CDR1 SGHTA and CDR2 FQGTGA. V shed 6 bases and J shed 0 bases, with 18 bases lying between them. The CDR3 has 17 residues. CDR3 bases: TGTGCCAGCAGTTATGGGGAGGGCCTTTATAGCAATCAGCCCCAGCATTTT. It encodes CASSYGEGLYSNQPQHF. Full variable domain (rest looked up from reference TRBV7-3 and TRBJ1-5): GAGVSQTPSNKVTEKGKYVELRCDPISGHTALYWYRQSLGQGPEFLIYFQGTGAADDSGLPNDRFFAVRPEGSVSTLKIQRTERGDSAVYLCASSYGEGLYSNQPQHFGDGTRLSIL.

With regard to this clonotype: One base away lies a much larger clone, so this may be a sequencing read error. The chain uses TRBV20-1 and TRBJ1-5; no reliable D call. V was pared by 2 bases and J by 5 bases, with 16 bases between. This CDR3 has 15 residues. The germline V gene encodes CDR1 DFQATT and CDR2 SNEGSKA (reference sequence). CDR3 residues: CSARYPQTEHQPQHF. The CDR3 DNA follows: TGCAGTGCTAGATATCCCCAGACCGAGCATCAGCCCCAGCATTTT.

Ten or more counts support this clonotype. The chain recombines TRBV7-2 with TRBJ1-2; 12 bases line up with TRBD1. Losses at the gene ends were 5 bases for V and 4 bases for J; bases not matched to a gene: 8. The germline gives CDR1 SGHTA, CDR2 FQGNSA. The CDR3 contains 16 residues. CDR3 coding DNA: TGTGCCAGCAGCCCTCCCGGGACAGGGGGCCCCTATGGCTACACCTTC. Its protein product is CASSPPGTGGPYGYTF.

The chain carries TRBV28 and TRBJ2-5, with no clear D. This CDR3 is 14 amino acids long. Trimming left V 8 bases short and J 2 bases short, with 15 bases between. In germline, CDR1 is MDHEN, CDR2 SYDVKM. The CDR3 reads CASRLESPQETQYF. The CDR3 nucleotides read TGTGCCAGCCGCCTTGAGTCCCCACAAGAGACCCAGTACTTC.

This clonotype was observed at least ten times. The J gene is TRBJ1-2, the V gene TRBV7-3, with 8 bases that match TRBD1. This CDR3 spans 14 amino acids. The V segment lost 5 bases and the J segment 4 bases; nucleotides outside the gene matches: 6. Germline CDR1 reads SGHTA; CDR2 reads FQGTGA. The CDR3 region is CASSQGTGGYGYTF. The DNA of the CDR3 is TGTGCCAGCAGCCAGGGGACAGGCGGCTATGGCTACACCTTC.